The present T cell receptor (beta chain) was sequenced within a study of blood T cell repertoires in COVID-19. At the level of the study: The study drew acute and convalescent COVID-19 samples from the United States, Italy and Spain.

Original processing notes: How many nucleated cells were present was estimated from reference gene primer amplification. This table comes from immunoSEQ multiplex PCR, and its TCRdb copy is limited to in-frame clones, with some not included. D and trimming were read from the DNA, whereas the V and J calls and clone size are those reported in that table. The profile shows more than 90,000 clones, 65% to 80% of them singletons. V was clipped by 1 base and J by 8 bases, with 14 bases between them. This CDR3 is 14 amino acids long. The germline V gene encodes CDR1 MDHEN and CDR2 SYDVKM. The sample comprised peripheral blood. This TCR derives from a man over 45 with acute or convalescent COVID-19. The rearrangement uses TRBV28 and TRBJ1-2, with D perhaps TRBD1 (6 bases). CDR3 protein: CASSLSSRGKGYTF. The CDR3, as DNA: TGTGCCAGCAGTTTATCGTCCAGGGGAAAGGGCTACACCTTC.